These T cell receptor beta chains were read from a single sample in a study of blood T cell repertoires in COVID-19. Clones were sequenced by immunoSEQ multiplex PCR, and TCRdb holds only the in-frame ones, with some missing. The sample shows 200,000 to 300,000 clones, roughly 85% of them seen only once. Sequenced: peripheral blood. The source of these receptors is a man in his late teens or twenties with active or convalescent COVID-19. Both conserved end residues are part of each CDR3. The D gene is left open where the match is weak. Clone size is stated in some rows and not others, as once, few, many or a class when expanded.

clone size	D gene	V gene	J gene	CDR3 protein	CDR3 DNA
NA	NA	TRBV28	TRBJ1-2	CATTLGSGILNYGYTF	TGTGCCACAACCCTAGGGTCCGGGATTTTGAACTATGGCTACACCTTC
NA	NA	TRBV5-1	TRBJ1-1	CASSSPYPNTEAFF	TGCGCCAGCAGCTCTCCCTATCCGAACACTGAAGCTTTCTTT
NA	TRBD1	TRBV10-3	TRBJ1-5	CAIMGQYQPQHF	TGTGCCATCATGGGACAGTATCAGCCCCAGCATTTT
NA	TRBD1	TRBV9	TRBJ1-4	CASSVAKTGGSGELFF	TGTGCCAGCAGCGTAGCTAAAACAGGGGGCTCGGGAGAGCTGTTTTTT
NA	TRBD1	TRBV7-2	TRBJ1-2	CASSSGPTGEATF	TGTGCCAGCAGCTCTGGCCCCACAGGGGAGGCCACCTTC
NA	NA	TRBV2	TRBJ1-1	CASTVRDFNTEAFF	TGTGCCAGCACGGTACGAGACTTCAACACTGAAGCTTTCTTT
NA	TRBD2	TRBV29-1	TRBJ2-5	CSVLGTSGVGGETQYF	TGCAGCGTCCTAGGGACTAGCGGGGTAGGAGGAGAGACCCAGTACTTC
NA	NA	TRBV28	TRBJ2-2	CASSLIQGFLAGELFF	TGTGCCAGCAGTTTAATACAGGGCTTTTTAGCCGGGGAGCTGTTTTTT
NA	NA	TRBV12-3/TRBV12-4	TRBJ2-2	CASSYSSGGELFF	TGTGCCAGCAGCTACAGTTCTGGCGGGGAGCTGTTTTTT
NA	NA	TRBV3-1/TRBV3-2	TRBJ2-1	CASSLRGASYNEQFF	TGTGCCAGCAGCCTCAGGGGCGCGTCCTACAATGAGCAGTTCTTC
once	TRBD1	TRBV15	TRBJ1-1	CATSRGPGGGNTEAFF	TGTGCCACCAGCAGAGGACCAGGGGGCGGAAACACTGAAGCTTTCTTT
NA	TRBD1	TRBV7-7	TRBJ2-7	CASSRTEDRECSYEQYF	TGTGCTAGCAGCCGAACCGAAGACAGGGAGTGTTCCTACGAGCAGTACTTC
NA	TRBD1	TRBV9	TRBJ1-1	CASSVGTGGITEAFF	TGTGCCAGCAGCGTGGGGACAGGAGGGATCACTGAAGCTTTCTTT
NA	TRBD1	TRBV11-2	TRBJ1-2	CASSLGDRGVYGYTF	TGTGCCAGCAGCTTAGGCGACAGGGGCGTCTATGGCTACACCTTC
NA	TRBD1	TRBV11-1	TRBJ2-1	CASSSRDRGYHEQFF	TGTGCCAGCAGCTCCCGGGACAGGGGGTATCACGAGCAGTTCTTC
NA	TRBD1	TRBV6-5	TRBJ1-5	CASSWTGSNQPQHF	TGTGCCAGCAGTTGGACAGGGAGCAATCAGCCCCAGCATTTT
NA	NA	TRBV5-4	TRBJ1-1	CASRVPGATEAFF	TGTGCCAGCAGAGTTCCAGGGGCAACTGAAGCTTTCTTT
NA	NA	TRBV7-2	TRBJ1-2	CASSLSPNYGYTF	TGTGCCAGCAGCTTATCTCCTAACTATGGCTACACCTTC
NA	NA	TRBV14	TRBJ2-1	CASSPIQGGRTYNEQFF	TGTGCCAGCAGCCCCATCCAAGGGGGTAGGACCTACAATGAGCAGTTCTTC
NA	TRBD1	TRBV25-1	TRBJ1-3	CASSGQGISGNTIYF	TGTGCCAGCAGTGGACAGGGGATCTCTGGAAACACCATATATTTT
NA	TRBD1	TRBV10-2	TRBJ1-2	CASSGLLDRRNYGYTF	TGCGCCAGCAGCGGACTTCTGGACAGGAGAAACTATGGCTACACCTTC
NA	NA	TRBV5-1	TRBJ2-7	CASRRDGYEQYF	TGCGCCAGCCGAAGAGACGGGTACGAGCAGTACTTC
NA	NA	TRBV7-2	TRBJ1-1	CASSGEGGITEAFF	TGTGCCAGCAGCGGGGAGGGTGGAATCACTGAAGCTTTCTTT
NA	NA	TRBV6-5	TRBJ2-7	CASRRDTSRFHEQYF	TGTGCCAGCAGGAGGGACACCTCGAGGTTCCACGAGCAGTACTTC
once	TRBD2	TRBV7-2	TRBJ2-5	CASSSPGGRIGETQYF	TGTGCCAGCAGCTCCCCGGGCGGGAGAATTGGGGAGACCCAGTACTTC
NA	TRBD2	TRBV5-4	TRBJ2-1	CASSLEPAGGPPYNEQFF	TGTGCCAGCAGCTTGGAGCCAGCGGGAGGGCCCCCCTACAATGAGCAGTTCTTC
NA	TRBD1	TRBV28	TRBJ1-2	CASRFPGQGTYGYTF	TGTGCCAGCAGATTCCCGGGACAGGGGACCTATGGCTACACCTTC
once	TRBD2	TRBV6-5	TRBJ2-5	CASTFVSAGEGTQYF	TGTGCCAGCACCTTTGTCAGTGCGGGAGAAGGAACCCAGTACTTC
NA	TRBD2	TRBV5-1	TRBJ2-3	CASSWPQKAGSTDTQYF	TGCGCCAGCAGCTGGCCCCAAAAAGCGGGGAGCACAGATACGCAGTATTTT
NA	TRBD2	TRBV5-5	TRBJ2-3	CASSIPRTLAGGGADTQYF	TGTGCCAGCAGCATACCACGCACCTTAGCGGGGGGCGGGGCAGATACGCAGTATTTT
NA	NA	TRBV27	TRBJ2-3	CASRVRTGGADTQYF	TGTGCCAGCAGGGTTCGGACAGGAGGGGCAGATACGCAGTATTTT
NA	TRBD1	TRBV27	TRBJ1-2	CASSFLDRDQEGYTF	TGTGCCAGCAGTTTCCTAGACAGGGATCAAGAGGGCTACACCTTC